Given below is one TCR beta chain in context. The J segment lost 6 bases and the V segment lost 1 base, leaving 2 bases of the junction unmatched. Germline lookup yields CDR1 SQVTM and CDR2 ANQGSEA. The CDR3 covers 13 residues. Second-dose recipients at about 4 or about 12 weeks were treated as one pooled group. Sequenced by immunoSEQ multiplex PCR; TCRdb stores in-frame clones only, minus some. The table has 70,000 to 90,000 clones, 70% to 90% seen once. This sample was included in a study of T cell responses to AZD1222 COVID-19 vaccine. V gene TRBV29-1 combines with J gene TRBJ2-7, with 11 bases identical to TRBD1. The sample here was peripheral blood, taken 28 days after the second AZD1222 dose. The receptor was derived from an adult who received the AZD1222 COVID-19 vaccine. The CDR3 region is CSVEAGTGGEQYF. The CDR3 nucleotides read TGCAGCGTTGAAGCAGGGACAGGGGGCGAGCAGTACTTC.